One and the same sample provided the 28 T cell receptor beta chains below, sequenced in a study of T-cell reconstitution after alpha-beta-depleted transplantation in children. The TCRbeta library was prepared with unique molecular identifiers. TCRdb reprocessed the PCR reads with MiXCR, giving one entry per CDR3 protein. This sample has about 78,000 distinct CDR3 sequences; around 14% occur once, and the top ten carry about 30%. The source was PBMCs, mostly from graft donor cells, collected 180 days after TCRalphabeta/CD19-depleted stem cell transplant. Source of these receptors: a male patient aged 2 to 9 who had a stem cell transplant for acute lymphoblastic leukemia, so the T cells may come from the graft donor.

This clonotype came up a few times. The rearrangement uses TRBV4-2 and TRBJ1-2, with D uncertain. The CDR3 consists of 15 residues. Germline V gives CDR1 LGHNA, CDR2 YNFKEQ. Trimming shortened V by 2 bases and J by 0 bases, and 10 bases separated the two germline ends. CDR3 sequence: CASSQYSGSNYGYTF. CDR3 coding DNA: TGTGCCAGCAGCCAATACAGTGGGTCTAACTATGGCTACACCTTC.

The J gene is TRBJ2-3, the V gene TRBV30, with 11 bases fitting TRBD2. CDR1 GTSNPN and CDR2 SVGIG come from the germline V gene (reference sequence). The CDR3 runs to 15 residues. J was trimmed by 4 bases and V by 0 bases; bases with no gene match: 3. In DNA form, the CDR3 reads TGTGCCTGGAGTGTAGGTAGCGGGGGGGCAGATACGCAGTATTTT. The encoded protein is CAWSVGSGGADTQYF.

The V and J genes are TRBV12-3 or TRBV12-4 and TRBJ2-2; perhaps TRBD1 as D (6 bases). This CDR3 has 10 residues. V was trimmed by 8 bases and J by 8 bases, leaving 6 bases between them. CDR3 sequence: CASGTGELFF. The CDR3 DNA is TGTGCCAGCGGGACAGGGGAGCTGTTTTTT.

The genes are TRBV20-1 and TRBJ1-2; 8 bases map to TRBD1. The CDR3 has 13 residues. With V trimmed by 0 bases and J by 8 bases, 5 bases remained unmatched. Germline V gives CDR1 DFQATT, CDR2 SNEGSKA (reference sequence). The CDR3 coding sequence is TGCAGTGCTAGAGACCAGGGGGCGCGGGGCTACACCTTC. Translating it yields CSARDQGARGYTF.

CDR3 in DNA: TGCAGCGTTGGGGGGTCGAGGATGCTTGGGTACAATGAGCAGTTCTTC. Residues: CSVGGSRMLGYNEQFF. The chain uses TRBV29-1 and TRBJ2-1; D may match TRBD1 or TRBD2 (5 bases each). Germline lookup yields CDR1 SQVTM and CDR2 ANQGSEA. Deletions cut 4 bases from V and 4 bases from J, with 20 bases between. The CDR3 runs to 16 residues.

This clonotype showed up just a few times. DNA for the CDR3: TGTGCCTCCCAGGGCACCGGGGAGCTGTTTTTT. It yields the protein CASQGTGELFF. The chain is built from TRBV2 and TRBJ2-2, with a tentative D call TRBD1 (5 bases). CDR1 is SNHLY, CDR2 FYNNEI, per germline. The CDR3 contains 11 residues. Trimming stripped 11 bases from V and 4 bases from J, with 8 bases between. Full variable domain (outside the CDR3, taken from reference TRBV2 and TRBJ2-2): EPEVTQTPSHQVTQMGQEVILRCVPISNHLYFYWYRQILGQKVEFLVSFYNNEISEKSEIFDDQFSVERPDGSNFTLKIRSTKLEDSAMYFCASQGTGELFFGEGSRLTVL.

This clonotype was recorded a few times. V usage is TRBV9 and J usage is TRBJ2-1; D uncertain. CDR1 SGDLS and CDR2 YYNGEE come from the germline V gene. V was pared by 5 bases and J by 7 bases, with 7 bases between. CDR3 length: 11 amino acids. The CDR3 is CASSVRNEQFF. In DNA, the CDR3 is TGTGCCAGCAGTGTGAGGAATGAGCAGTTCTTC.

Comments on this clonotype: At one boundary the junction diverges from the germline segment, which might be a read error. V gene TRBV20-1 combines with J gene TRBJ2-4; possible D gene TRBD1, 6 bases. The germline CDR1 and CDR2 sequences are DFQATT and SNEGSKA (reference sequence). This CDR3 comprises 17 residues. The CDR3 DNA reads TGCTGTGCTAGAGCACTACCAGGGGTCAAAGCCAAAAACATTCAGTACTTC. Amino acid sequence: CCARALPGVKAKNIQYF.

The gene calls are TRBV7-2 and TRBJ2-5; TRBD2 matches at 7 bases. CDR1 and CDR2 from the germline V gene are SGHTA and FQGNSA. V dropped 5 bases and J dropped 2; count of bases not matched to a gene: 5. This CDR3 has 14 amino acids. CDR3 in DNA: TGTGCCAGCAGCCGTCCGGGACTACAAGAGACCCAGTACTTC. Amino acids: CASSRPGLQETQYF. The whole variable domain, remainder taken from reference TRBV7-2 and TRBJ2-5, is GAGVSQSPSNKVTEKGKDVELRCDPISGHTALYWYRQSLGQGLEFLIYFQGNSAPDKSGLPSDRFSAERTGGSVSTLTIQRTQQEDSAVYLCASSRPGLQETQYFGPGTRLLVL.

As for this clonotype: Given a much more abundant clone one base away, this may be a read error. The CDR3 region has the DNA TGCAGCGTTGGGAGTGTCCACAATGTGCAGTTCTTC. It translates to CSVGSVHNVQFF. This chain links TRBV29-1 with TRBJ2-1; D gene ambiguous. CDR3 length equals 12 residues. Germline V gives CDR1 SQVTM, CDR2 ANQGSEA.

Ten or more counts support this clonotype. The CDR3 loop reads CASSSQGPHTEAFF. CDR3 DNA: TGTGCCAGCAGCTCTCAGGGGCCTCACACTGAAGCTTTCTTT. The chain links TRBV7-6 to TRBJ1-1; TRBD1 might be the D (6 bases). The germline V and J ends were trimmed by 4 bases and 3 bases, with 12 bases remaining between them. The CDR3 is 14 residues long. CDR1 and CDR2 (germline): SGHVS, FNYEAQ.

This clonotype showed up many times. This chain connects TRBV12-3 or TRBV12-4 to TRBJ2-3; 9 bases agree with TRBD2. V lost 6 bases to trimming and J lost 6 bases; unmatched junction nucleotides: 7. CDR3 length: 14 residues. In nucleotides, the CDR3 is TGTGCCAGCAGGAGGGGCGGGGGGGAGGATACGCAGTATTTT. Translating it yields CASRRGGGEDTQYF.

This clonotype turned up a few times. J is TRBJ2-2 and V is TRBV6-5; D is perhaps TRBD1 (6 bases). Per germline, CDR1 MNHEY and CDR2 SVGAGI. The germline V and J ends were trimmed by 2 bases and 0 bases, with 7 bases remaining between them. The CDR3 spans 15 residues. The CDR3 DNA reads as TGTGCCAGCAGTTACGACAGGCCGAACACCGGGGAGCTGTTTTTT. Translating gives CASSYDRPNTGELFF.

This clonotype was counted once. The CDR3 DNA reads as TGCGCCAGCAGCGTTCAGGTAGGACAGGGAGAAGCAGAAGCTTTCTTT. Its translation is CASSVQVGQGEAEAFF. V gene TRBV5-1 combines with J gene TRBJ1-1, with 8 bases fitting TRBD1. The CDR3 totals 16 residues. The junction had 16 bases not matched to a gene; V was cut back by 4 bases and J by 8 bases. Germline V gene lookup returns CDR1 SGHRS and CDR2 YFSETQ.

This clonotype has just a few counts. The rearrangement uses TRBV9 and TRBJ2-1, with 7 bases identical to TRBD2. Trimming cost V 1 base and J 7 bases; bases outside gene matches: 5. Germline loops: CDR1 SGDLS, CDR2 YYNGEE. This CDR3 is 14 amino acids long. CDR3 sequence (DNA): TGTGCCAGCAGCGTAAGGGTGGGAGGGAATGAGCAGTTCTTC. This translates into CASSVRVGGNEQFF.

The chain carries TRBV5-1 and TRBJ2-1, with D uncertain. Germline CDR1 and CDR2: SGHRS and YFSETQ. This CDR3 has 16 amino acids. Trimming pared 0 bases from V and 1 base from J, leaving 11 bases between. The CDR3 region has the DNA TGCGCCAGCAGCTTGGTGGCCAAGTTTTCCTACAATGAGCAGTTCTTC. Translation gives CASSLVAKFSYNEQFF.

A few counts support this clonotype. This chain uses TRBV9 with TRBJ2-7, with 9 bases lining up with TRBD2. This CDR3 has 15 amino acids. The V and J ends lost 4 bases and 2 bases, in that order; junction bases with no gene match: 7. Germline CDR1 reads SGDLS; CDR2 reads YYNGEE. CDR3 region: CASSPQSGGTYEQYF. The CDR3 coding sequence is TGTGCCAGCAGCCCCCAGAGCGGGGGGACCTACGAGCAGTACTTC.

The CDR3 region is CASSTGAKNIQYF. The CDR3 nucleotides are TGTGCCAGCAGTACGGGGGCCAAAAACATTCAGTACTTC. V and J are TRBV27 and TRBJ2-4; possible D gene TRBD2, 5 bases. From germline, CDR1 is MNHEY and CDR2 SMNVEV (reference sequence). The V end was cut by 5 bases, the J end by 1 base, with 6 bases between. CDR3 length: 13 amino acids.

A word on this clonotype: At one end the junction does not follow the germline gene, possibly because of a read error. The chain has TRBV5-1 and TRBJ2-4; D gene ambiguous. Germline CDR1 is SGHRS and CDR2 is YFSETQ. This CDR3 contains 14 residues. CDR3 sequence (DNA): TGCGCCAGCAGCTTGGGGACCGTCAAAGACATTCAGTACTTC. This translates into CASSLGTVKDIQYF.

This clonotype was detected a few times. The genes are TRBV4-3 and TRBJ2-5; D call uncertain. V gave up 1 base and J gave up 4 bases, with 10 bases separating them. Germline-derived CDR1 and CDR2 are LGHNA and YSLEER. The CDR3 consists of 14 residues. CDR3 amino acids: CASSQAPSRETQYF. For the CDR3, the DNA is TGCGCCAGCAGCCAAGCCCCTTCTCGAGAGACCCAGTACTTC.

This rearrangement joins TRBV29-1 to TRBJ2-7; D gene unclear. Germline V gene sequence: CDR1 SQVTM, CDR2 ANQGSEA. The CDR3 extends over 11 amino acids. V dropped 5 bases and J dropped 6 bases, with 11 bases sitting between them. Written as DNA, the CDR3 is TGCAGCGTTCAGGTTTCTTCCGAGCAGTACTTC. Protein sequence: CSVQVSSEQYF.

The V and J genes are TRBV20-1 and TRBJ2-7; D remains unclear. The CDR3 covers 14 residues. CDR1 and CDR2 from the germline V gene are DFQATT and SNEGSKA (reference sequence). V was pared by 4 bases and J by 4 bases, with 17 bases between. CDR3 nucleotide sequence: TGCAGTGCTACGTCGGAAGGACCCACTTACGAGCAGTACTTC. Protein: CSATSEGPTYEQYF.

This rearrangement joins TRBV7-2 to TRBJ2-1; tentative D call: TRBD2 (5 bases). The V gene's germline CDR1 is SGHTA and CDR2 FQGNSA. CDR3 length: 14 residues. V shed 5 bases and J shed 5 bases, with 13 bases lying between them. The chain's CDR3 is CASSPKIANNEQFF. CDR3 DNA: TGTGCCAGCAGCCCCAAAATAGCGAACAATGAGCAGTTCTTC.

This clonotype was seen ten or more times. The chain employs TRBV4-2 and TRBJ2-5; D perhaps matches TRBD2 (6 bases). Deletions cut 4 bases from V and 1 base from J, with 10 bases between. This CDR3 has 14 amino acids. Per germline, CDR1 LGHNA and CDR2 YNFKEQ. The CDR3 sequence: CASSPRRVQETQYF. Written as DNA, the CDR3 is TGTGCCAGCAGCCCGAGGAGGGTCCAAGAGACCCAGTACTTC.

CDR3 sequence reads: CSARTGGAAGANVLTF. In nucleotides, the CDR3 is TGCAGTGCTAGGACAGGGGGCGCAGCTGGGGCCAACGTCCTGACTTTC. V and J are TRBV20-1 and TRBJ2-6, with 10 bases lining up with TRBD1. Germline V gene data show CDR1 as DFQATT and CDR2 as SNEGSKA (reference sequence). V was pared by 3 bases and J by 2 bases, with 4 bases of the junction left unmatched. The CDR3 consists of 16 residues.

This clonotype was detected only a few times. The CDR3 reads CASSYSGGGQPQHF. DNA for the CDR3: TGTGCCAGCAGTTACTCCGGGGGTGGCCAGCCCCAGCATTTT. V gene TRBV6-2 or TRBV6-3 combines with J gene TRBJ1-5; tentatively, D is TRBD1 (5 bases). Trimming took off 0 bases at V and 7 bases at J, with 10 bases between the two ends. The CDR3 extends over 14 amino acids. CDR1 is MNHEY, CDR2 SVGEGT, per germline.

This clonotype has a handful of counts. The CDR3 is CASSAGVNTEAFF. The CDR3 DNA reads as TGTGCCAGCAGCGCGGGGGTTAACACTGAAGCTTTCTTT. This sequence joins TRBV9 and TRBJ1-1, with D maybe TRBD1 (5 bases). Germline assignment: CDR1 SGDLS and CDR2 YYNGEE. Trimming took off 3 bases at V and 2 bases at J, with 8 bases between the two ends. There are 13 residues in the CDR3.

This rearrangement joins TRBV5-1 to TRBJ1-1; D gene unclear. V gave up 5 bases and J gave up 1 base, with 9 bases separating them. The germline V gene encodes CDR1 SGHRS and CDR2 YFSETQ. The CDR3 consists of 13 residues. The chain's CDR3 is CASRSGENTEAFF. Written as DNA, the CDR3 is TGCGCCAGCAGGTCTGGGGAGAACACTGAAGCTTTCTTT. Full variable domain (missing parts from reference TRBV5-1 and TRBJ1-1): KAGVTQTPRYLIKTRGQQVTLSCSPISGHRSVSWYQQTPGQGLQFLFEYFSETQRNKGNFPGRFSGRQFSNSRSEMNVSTLELGDSALYLCASRSGENTEAFFGQGTRLTVV.